This T cell receptor beta chain was captured by sequencing in a study of blood T cell repertoires in COVID-19. Generated by immunoSEQ multiplex PCR, the TCRdb table keeps only in-frame clones and is missing some. Of about 140,000 clones in the sample, 70% to 85% were seen once. The CDR3 is 21 residues long. The J segment lost 0 bases and the V segment lost 1 base, leaving 17 bases of the junction unmatched. The source material was peripheral blood. V is TRBV23-1 and J is TRBJ2-4; 8 nucleotides line up with TRBD1. TRBV23-1 carries the ORF label, with uncertain function. This receptor was obtained from a man aged 55-75 years who had recovered from COVID-19. This CDR3 reads CASSQYAGRTGFRLAKNIQYF. The CDR3 nucleotides are TGCGCCAGCAGTCAATACGCGGGACGGACAGGGTTTCGACTAGCCAAAAACATTCAGTACTTC.